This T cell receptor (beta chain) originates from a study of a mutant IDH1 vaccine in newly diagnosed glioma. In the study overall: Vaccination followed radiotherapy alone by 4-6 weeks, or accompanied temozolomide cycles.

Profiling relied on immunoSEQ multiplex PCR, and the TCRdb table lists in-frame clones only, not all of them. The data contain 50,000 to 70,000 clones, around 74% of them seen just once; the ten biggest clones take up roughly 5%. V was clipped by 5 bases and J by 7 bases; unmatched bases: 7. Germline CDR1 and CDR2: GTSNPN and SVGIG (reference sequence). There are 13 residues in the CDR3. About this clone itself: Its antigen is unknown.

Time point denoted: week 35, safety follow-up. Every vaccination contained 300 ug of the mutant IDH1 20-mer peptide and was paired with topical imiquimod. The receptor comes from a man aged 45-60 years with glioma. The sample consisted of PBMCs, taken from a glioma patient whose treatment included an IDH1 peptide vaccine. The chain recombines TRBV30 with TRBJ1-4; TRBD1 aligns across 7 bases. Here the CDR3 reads CAWGDSGSEKLFF. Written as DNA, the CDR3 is TGTGCCTGGGGGGACAGCGGGAGTGAAAAACTGTTTTTT.